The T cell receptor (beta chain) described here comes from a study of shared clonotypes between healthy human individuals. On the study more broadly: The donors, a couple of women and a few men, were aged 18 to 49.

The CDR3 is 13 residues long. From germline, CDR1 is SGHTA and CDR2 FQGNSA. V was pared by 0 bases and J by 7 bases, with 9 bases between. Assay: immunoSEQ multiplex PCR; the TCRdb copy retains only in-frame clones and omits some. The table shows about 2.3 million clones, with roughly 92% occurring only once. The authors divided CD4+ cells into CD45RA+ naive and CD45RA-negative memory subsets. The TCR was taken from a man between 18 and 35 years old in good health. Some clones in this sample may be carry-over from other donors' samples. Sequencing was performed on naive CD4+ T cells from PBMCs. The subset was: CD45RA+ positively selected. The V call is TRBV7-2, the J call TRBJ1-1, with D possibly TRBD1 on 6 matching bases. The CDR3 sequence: CASSLAQGGEAFF. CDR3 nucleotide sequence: TGTGCCAGCAGCTTAGCCCAAGGGGGTGAAGCTTTCTTT.